The 16 T cell receptor beta chains given below trace back to one sample, sequenced in a study of T cells in Graves' hyperthyroidism and ophthalmopathy. Template material for amplifying TCR beta CDR3 regions consisted of RNA transcripts. The HTBI primer set drove a first-round RT-PCR of the TCR CDR3. Via MiXCR, TCRdb re-called the multiplex PCR reads, giving one row per CDR3 protein. This sample has about 540,000 distinct CDR3 sequences, with under 60% found just once. Sequenced sample: peripheral blood or thyroid tissue (not recorded which). The source of these receptors is a young woman with Graves' hyperthyroidism.

The V gene is TRBV2, the J gene TRBJ2-7; weak D call: TRBD2 (5 bases). V dropped 7 bases and J dropped 7 bases, with 11 bases sitting between them. The CDR3 contains 11 residues. The germline gives CDR1 SNHLY, CDR2 FYNNEI. The CDR3 region is CASTPRDEQYF. CDR3 coding DNA: TGTGCCAGCACCCCACGGGATGAGCAGTACTTC.

This clonotype was counted many times. The chain recombines TRBV20-1 with TRBJ1-2, with unresolved D. V shed 0 bases and J shed 5 bases, with 13 bases lying between them. The CDR3 length is 14 residues. Looked up from germline, CDR1 is DFQATT and CDR2 is SNEGSKA (reference sequence). CDR3: CSARDREVLYGYTF. In DNA form, the CDR3 reads TGCAGTGCTAGAGATCGGGAGGTTTTATATGGCTACACCTTC.

This clonotype came up many times. The chain links TRBV2 to TRBJ1-5, with D unresolved. CDR1 and CDR2 from the germline V gene are SNHLY and FYNNEI. Trimming took off 4 bases at V and 2 bases at J, with 9 bases between the two ends. This CDR3 spans 14 amino acids. The CDR3 coding sequence is TGTGCCAGCAGTGTTCGTCAGGGCAATCAGCCCCAGCATTTT. Protein sequence: CASSVRQGNQPQHF.

V gene TRBV2 combines with J gene TRBJ1-2, with 9 nucleotides matching TRBD1. Germline lookup yields CDR1 SNHLY and CDR2 FYNNEI. V trimming: 5 bases; J trimming: 8 bases; junction bases outside the gene matches: 12. CDR3 length equals 15 residues. CDR3 nucleotide sequence: TGTGCCAGCAGTTCAACACCGGGACAGGGTAACGGCTACACCTTC. It translates to CASSSTPGQGNGYTF.

The V and J genes are TRBV2 and TRBJ2-7; tentative D call: TRBD1 (5 bases). Germline V gene lookup returns CDR1 SNHLY and CDR2 FYNNEI. Trimming cost V 5 bases and J 6 bases, with 17 bases left between them. The length of the CDR3 is 14 residues. For the CDR3, the DNA is TGTGCCAGCAGTTACGTGTTAAGCCAGGGCGAGCAGTACTTC. Protein product: CASSYVLSQGEQYF.

This clonotype was detected a few times. The chain employs TRBV2 and TRBJ1-1; 10 nucleotides agree with TRBD1. Germline CDR1 and CDR2: SNHLY and FYNNEI. The V segment lost 5 bases and the J segment 4 bases; nucleotides outside the gene matches: 19. The CDR3 loop spans 19 amino acids. For the CDR3, the DNA is TGTGCCAGCAGTTACCCCCTACCGGGACAGGGGAAGACGAGCACTGAAGCTTTCTTT. Its protein is CASSYPLPGQGKTSTEAFF.

The chain uses TRBV29-1 and TRBJ1-1; the match to TRBD1 covers 11 bases. V dropped 3 bases and J dropped 7; count of bases not matched to a gene: 7. The CDR3 runs to 14 residues. From germline, CDR1 is SQVTM and CDR2 ANQGSEA. CDR3 nucleotides: TGCAGCGTTGATCGGGACAGGGGGTCGGTTGAAGCTTTCTTT. It translates to CSVDRDRGSVEAFF.

Only one count was recorded for this clonotype. This chain uses TRBV24-1 with TRBJ1-2; TRBD1 is a possible D gene (5 bases). Germline V gene sequence: CDR1 KGHDR, CDR2 SFDVKD. The V end lost 5 bases, the J end lost 2 bases, and 14 bases lay between the germline ends. This CDR3 comprises 15 residues. The chain's CDR3 is CATSVTGALNYGYTF. CDR3 coding DNA: TGTGCCACCAGTGTTACCGGGGCTTTGAACTATGGCTACACCTTC.

V gene TRBV15 combines with J gene TRBJ1-5; D gene uncertain. Germline CDR1 is LNHNV and CDR2 is YYDKDF (reference sequence). This CDR3 spans 14 amino acids. Trimming cost V 4 bases and J 4 bases, with 11 bases left between them. The CDR3 DNA follows: TGTGCCACCAGCACAAAACGGAGAAATCAGCCCCAGCATTTT. This sequence encodes CATSTKRRNQPQHF. Drawing the rest from reference TRBV15 and TRBJ1-5, the complete variable domain is DAMVIQNPRYQVTQFGKPVTLSCSQTLNHNVMYWYQQKSSQAPKLLFHYYDKDFNNEADTPDNFQSRRPNTSFCFLDIRSPGLGDTAMYLCATSTKRRNQPQHFGDGTRLSIL.

The chain combines TRBV5-1 with TRBJ1-6; D not resolved. Trimming left V 4 bases short and J 7 bases short, with 15 bases between. The CDR3 contains 15 residues. The V gene's germline CDR1 is SGHRS and CDR2 YFSETQ. The CDR3 reads CASSPRGEVNSPLHF. Written as DNA, the CDR3 is TGCGCCAGCAGCCCGCGGGGTGAGGTAAATTCACCCCTCCACTTT.

This chain uses TRBV20-1 with TRBJ2-5; 10 bases agree with TRBD2. Looked up from germline, CDR1 is DFQATT and CDR2 is SNEGSKA (reference sequence). The CDR3 totals 18 residues. V lost 0 bases, J lost 0 bases, and 10 bases stayed unmatched. The CDR3 region has the DNA TGCAGTGCTAGAGATCCCCCAGCGGGAGGGGGGTACCAAGAGACCCAGTACTTC. It encodes CSARDPPAGGGYQETQYF.

A single count supports this clonotype. The chain employs TRBV7-6 and TRBJ1-5, with D unclear. The CDR3 is 13 residues long. CDR1 is SGHVS, CDR2 FNYEAQ, per germline. Trimming pared 8 bases from V and 5 bases from J, leaving 13 bases between. The CDR3 reads CASSPAWDQPQHF. CDR3 DNA sequence: TGTGCCAGCTCACCAGCATGGGATCAGCCCCAGCATTTT. Full variable domain (outside the CDR3, taken from reference TRBV7-6 and TRBJ1-5): GAGVSQSPRYKVTKRGQDVALRCDPISGHVSLYWYRQALGQGPEFLTYFNYEAQQDKSGLPNDRFSAERPEGSISTLTIQRTEQRDSAMYRCASSPAWDQPQHFGDGTRLSIL.

This CDR3 reads CASSLGDKSYEQYF. In DNA, the CDR3 is TGTGCCAGCAGCTTAGGGGACAAGTCCTACGAGCAGTACTTC. The chain couples TRBV7-9 to TRBJ2-7; a possible D gene is TRBD1 (6 bases). Trimming cost V 1 base and J 1 base, with 8 bases left between them. The V gene's germline CDR1 is SEHNR and CDR2 FQNEAQ (reference sequence). This CDR3 comprises 14 residues.

This chain uses TRBV7-8 with TRBJ1-5, with 12 positions matching TRBD1. Germline V gene sequence: CDR1 SGHVS, CDR2 FQNEAQ. The CDR3 length is 15 residues. The ends lost 3 bases at V and 7 bases at J; junction bases unmatched: 4. For the CDR3, the DNA is TGTGCCAGCAGCTTTCCGGGACAGGGGGCACAGCCCCAGCATTTT. Translating it yields CASSFPGQGAQPQHF.

The V gene is TRBV7-9, the J gene TRBJ2-5; perhaps TRBD2 as D (6 bases). Germline CDR1 and CDR2: SEHNR and FQNEAQ (reference sequence). The CDR3 sequence is 14 residues long. The germline V and J ends were trimmed by 5 bases and 3 bases, with 13 bases remaining between them. CDR3 nucleotides: TGTGCCAGCAGCCAAGATCCGGGAGAAGAGACCCAGTACTTC. Amino acids: CASSQDPGEETQYF.

This clonotype was counted many times. The chain combines TRBV29-1 with TRBJ1-2; D remains ambiguous. V lost 4 bases and J 6 bases, leaving 6 bases between the germline ends. In germline, CDR1 is SQVTM, CDR2 ANQGSEA. This CDR3 is 10 amino acids long. This CDR3 is CSVAEDGYTF. DNA for the CDR3: TGCAGCGTTGCAGAGGATGGCTACACCTTC.